These 22 T cell receptor beta chains originate from one sample sequenced in a study of OX40 agonist ivuxolimab in advanced cancers. The protocol was immunoSEQ multiplex PCR, while the TCRdb copy is restricted to in-frame clones and leaves out a portion. The profile shows around 40,000 clones, less than 85% of them singletons. The sample in question was CD4+ or CD8+ T cells sorted from blood, obtained in a trial of the OX40 agonist ivuxolimab. Source of these receptors: an adult with an advanced solid tumor such as melanoma, head and neck, liver or kidney cancer.

Here the CDR3 reads CASSQSPNLGLEGYTF. The CDR3 nucleotides are TGCGCCAGCAGCCAATCCCCTAACCTAGGGTTGGAGGGCTACACCTTC. V usage is TRBV4-1 and J usage is TRBJ1-2; D gene ambiguous. Germline loops: CDR1 MGHRA, CDR2 YSYEKL. The CDR3 runs to 16 residues. V lost 2 bases and J lost 8, with 21 bases in between.

This CDR3 reads CAVSGSSYNEQFF. The CDR3 region has the DNA TGTGCCGTTAGCGGGAGCTCCTACAATGAGCAGTTCTTC. This chain links TRBV19 with TRBJ2-1; 9 bases are a match to TRBD2. Germline V lookup: CDR1 LNHDA, CDR2 SQIVND (reference sequence). There are 13 residues in the CDR3. The ends lost 11 bases at V and 0 bases at J; junction bases unmatched: 2.

The chain recombines TRBV6-1 with TRBJ1-5, with a possible D match to TRBD1 (5 bases). The germline V gene encodes CDR1 MNHNS and CDR2 SASEGT. V shed 6 bases and J shed 2 bases, with 14 bases lying between them. This CDR3 contains 15 residues. Written as DNA, the CDR3 is TGTGCCAGCAGGGAATGGGGGGACGGCAATCAGCCCCAGCATTTT. Residues: CASREWGDGNQPQHF.

The chain is built from TRBV7-2 and TRBJ2-1, with a weak D call TRBD2 (6 bases). Trimming cost V 5 bases and J 7 bases, with 24 bases left between them. The CDR3 has 17 amino acids. Germline loops: CDR1 SGHTA, CDR2 FQGNSA. In DNA form, the CDR3 reads TGTGCCAGCAGCCGTATGCGGTCTAGCGTCCGGGGGAATGAGCAGTTCTTC. Its protein is CASSRMRSSVRGNEQFF. Full variable domain (outside the CDR3, taken from reference TRBV7-2 and TRBJ2-1): GAGVSQSPSNKVTEKGKDVELRCDPISGHTALYWYRQSLGQGLEFLIYFQGNSAPDKSGLPSDRFSAERTGGSVSTLTIQRTQQEDSAVYLCASSRMRSSVRGNEQFFGPGTRLTVL.

The rearrangement joins TRBV11-2 to TRBJ2-7; D is unresolved. Between the trimmed V and J ends, which lost 1 base and 4 bases, there was a span of 5 bases. CDR1 and CDR2 from the germline V gene are SGHAT and FQNNGV. The CDR3 loop spans 12 amino acids. CDR3 residues: CASSLGEYEQYF. The CDR3 nucleotides are TGTGCCAGCAGCTTAGGGGAATACGAGCAGTACTTC.

The V and J genes are TRBV5-6 and TRBJ1-2; D not resolved. The CDR3 length is 14 residues. With 3 bases removed from V and 0 bases from J, the gap between germline ends came to 9 bases. The V gene's germline CDR1 is SGHDT and CDR2 YYEEEE. CDR3: CASSWAGANYGYTF. CDR3 sequence (DNA): TGTGCCAGCAGCTGGGCAGGAGCTAACTATGGCTACACCTTC. The variable domain in full, completed from reference TRBV5-6 and TRBJ1-2, reads DAGVTQSPTHLIKTRGQQVTLRCSPKSGHDTVSWYQQALGQGPQFIFQYYEEEERQRGNFPDRFSGHQFPNYSSELNVNALLLGDSALYLCASSWAGANYGYTFGSGTRLTVV.

This clone has just one count. The chain joins TRBV9 to TRBJ2-5, with D perhaps TRBD2 (5 bases). Germline V lookup: CDR1 SGDLS, CDR2 YYNGEE. V lost 0 bases and J 0 bases, leaving 9 bases between the germline ends. This CDR3 contains 15 residues. CDR3 amino acids: CASSVGEWDQETQYF. For the CDR3, the DNA is TGTGCCAGCAGCGTAGGGGAGTGGGACCAAGAGACCCAGTACTTC.

This chain joins TRBV9 and TRBJ2-7; D ambiguous. CDR1 SGDLS and CDR2 YYNGEE come from the germline V gene. Trimming left V 0 bases short and J 3 bases short, with 13 bases between. This CDR3 comprises 15 residues. CDR3 nucleotide sequence: TGTGCCAGCAGCGTAGGACCCTTGGACCTCTACGAGCAGTACTTC. As protein: CASSVGPLDLYEQYF. The entire variable domain, with the rest obtained from reference TRBV9 and TRBJ2-7, is as follows: DSGVTQTPKHLITATGQRVTLRCSPRSGDLSVYWYQQSLDQGLQFLIQYYNGEERAKGNILERFSAQQFPDLHSELNLSSLELGDSALYFCASSVGPLDLYEQYFGPGTRLTVT.

The count of this clone is one. This chain uses TRBV7-9 with TRBJ2-7; D call uncertain. Trimming took off 4 bases at V and 2 bases at J, with 12 bases between the two ends. The CDR3 runs to 14 residues. Germline V lookup: CDR1 SEHNR, CDR2 FQNEAQ (reference sequence). The CDR3 protein is CASSYSLMAYEQYF. The CDR3 DNA sequence: TGTGCCAGCAGCTACTCCCTCATGGCCTACGAGCAGTACTTC. Looking up the rest from reference TRBV7-9 and TRBJ2-7 gives the full variable domain: DTGVSQNPRHKITKRGQNVTFRCDPISEHNRLYWYRQTLGQGPEFLTYFQNEAQLEKSRLLSDRFSAERPKGSFSTLEIQRTEQGDSAMYLCASSYSLMAYEQYFGPGTRLTVT.

The CDR3 bases are TGTGCCAGCAGCCAGACTAGCGCGAGCCTGCAGTTCTTC. Translating gives CASSQTSASLQFF. This chain joins TRBV7-8 and TRBJ2-1; 8 bases agree with TRBD2. The CDR3 totals 13 residues. Germline trimming cut 5 bases from V and 12 bases from J; bases unmatched to any gene: 9. CDR1 and CDR2 (germline): SGHVS, FQNEAQ.

J is TRBJ1-1 and V is TRBV10-1; D may be TRBD1 (5 bases). The CDR3 spans 13 residues. Germline V CDR1 and CDR2: WNHNN, SYGVQD (reference sequence). Trimming took 7 bases from V and 2 from J, leaving 11 bases between them. Written as DNA, the CDR3 is TGCGCCAGCACGAGAGGGGTTAACACTGAAGCTTTCTTT. Translated, it gives CASTRGVNTEAFF.

This clone was observed a handful of times. J is TRBJ2-7 and V is TRBV7-9; 10 bases align to TRBD1. CDR3 length: 13 amino acids. The trim removed 5 bases at V and 5 bases at J, leaving 3 bases unmatched. Germline V gene data show CDR1 as SEHNR and CDR2 as FQNEAQ (reference sequence). This chain's CDR3 is CASSGGTGDEQYF. As DNA, the CDR3 is TGTGCCAGCAGCGGAGGGACAGGGGACGAGCAGTACTTC.

This clone came up a few times. The CDR3 loop reads CASSLSWRQETQYF. In nucleotides, the CDR3 is TGTGCCAGCAGTTTATCGTGGCGGCAAGAGACCCAGTACTTC. The chain is built from TRBV27 and TRBJ2-5; D call uncertain. V dropped 0 bases and J dropped 2 bases, with 7 bases sitting between them. From germline, CDR1 is MNHEY and CDR2 SMNVEV (reference sequence). The CDR3 is 14 amino acids.

This chain joins TRBV7-6 and TRBJ2-4; D may be TRBD2 (5 bases). Germline V gives CDR1 SGHVS, CDR2 FNYEAQ. Trimming left V 5 bases short and J 3 bases short, with 5 bases between. The CDR3 covers 12 residues. CDR3 sequence: CASSGLKNIQYF. The DNA for the CDR3 is TGTGCCAGCAGCGGACTCAAAAACATTCAGTACTTC.

This sequence joins TRBV4-2 and TRBJ2-5, with 8 bases lining up with TRBD1. Per the germline V gene, CDR1 is LGHNA and CDR2 is YNFKEQ. This CDR3 is built from 16 residues. The ends lost 3 bases at V and 1 base at J; junction bases unmatched: 7. This chain's CDR3 is CASSQPAGTGQETQYF. CDR3 nucleotide sequence: TGTGCCAGCAGCCAGCCTGCTGGGACAGGCCAAGAGACCCAGTACTTC.

J is TRBJ2-5 and V is TRBV6-8; the match to TRBD1 covers 9 bases. Germline CDR1 is MNHGY and CDR2 is SAAAGT. The CDR3 is 16 residues long. V lost 0 bases and J lost 2; bases outside the gene matches: 4. CDR3 region: CASSYSNRGRQETQYF. The DNA of the CDR3 is TGTGCCAGCAGTTACTCGAACAGGGGGCGGCAAGAGACCCAGTACTTC.

CDR3 DNA: TGTGCCAGTAGTTATGGCACAGGACCAATCTACGAGCAGTACTTC. Protein: CASSYGTGPIYEQYF. J is TRBJ2-7 and V is TRBV19; TRBD1 is a possible D gene (5 bases). Deletions cut 5 bases from V and 3 bases from J, with 17 bases between. In germline, CDR1 is LNHDA, CDR2 SQIVND (reference sequence). The CDR3 runs to 15 residues. Looking up the rest from reference TRBV19 and TRBJ2-7 gives the full variable domain: DGGITQSPKYLFRKEGQNVTLSCEQNLNHDAMYWYRQDPGQGLRLIYYSQIVNDFQKGDIAEGYSVSREKKESFPLTVTSAQKNPTAFYLCASSYGTGPIYEQYFGPGTRLTVT.

The chain combines TRBV11-2 with TRBJ1-1; TRBD1 is a possible D gene (5 bases). Germline CDR1 and CDR2: SGHAT and FQNNGV. V lost 3 bases and J 3 bases, leaving 11 bases between the germline ends. The CDR3 contains 14 residues. The CDR3 here is CASSFGGLDTEAFF. In nucleotides, the CDR3 is TGTGCCAGCAGCTTTGGGGGTTTGGACACTGAAGCTTTCTTT. Using reference TRBV11-2 and TRBJ1-1 for the parts outside the CDR3, the full variable domain is EAGVAQSPRYKIIEKRQSVAFWCNPISGHATLYWYQQILGQGPKLLIQFQNNGVVDDSQLPKDRFSAERLKGVDSTLKIQPAKLEDSAVYLCASSFGGLDTEAFFGQGTRLTVV.

This clone was recorded once. V is TRBV28 and J is TRBJ2-1; 7 nucleotides match TRBD1. Germline CDR1 reads MDHEN; CDR2 reads SYDVKM. This CDR3 is built from 14 residues. J lost 7 bases, V lost 8 bases, and 11 bases had no gene match. CDR3 sequence: CASLGRQGSNEQFF. The CDR3 region has the DNA TGTGCCAGCTTGGGGAGACAGGGCAGTAATGAGCAGTTCTTC.

The J gene is TRBJ2-3, the V gene TRBV15, with TRBD2 matching over 10 bases. There are 15 residues in the CDR3. In germline, CDR1 is LNHNV, CDR2 YYDKDF (reference sequence). With 0 bases clipped from V and 7 bases from J, the junction kept 4 bases outside the gene matches. CDR3 protein: CATSRDGTSEYTQYF. CDR3 nucleotide sequence: TGTGCCACCAGCAGAGATGGGACTAGCGAGTATACGCAGTATTTT.

This rearrangement joins TRBV19 to TRBJ1-1; D is ambiguous. The CDR3 covers 14 residues. Germline CDR1 and CDR2: LNHDA and SQIVND (reference sequence). With 3 bases removed from V and 0 bases from J, the gap between germline ends came to 8 bases. The CDR3 DNA reads TGTGCCAGTAGTATCAGGACCATGAACACTGAAGCTTTCTTT. As protein: CASSIRTMNTEAFF.

This CDR3 is CASSLVLGTYGYTF. CDR3 coding DNA: TGTGCCAGCAGCTTGGTTTTAGGGACCTATGGCTACACCTTC. The chain employs TRBV5-8 and TRBJ1-2; a possible D gene is TRBD1 (5 bases). Germline V gives CDR1 SGHTS, CDR2 YDEGEE. Trimming shortened V by 0 bases and J by 4 bases, and 10 bases separated the two germline ends. CDR3 size: 14 residues.